These T cell receptor beta chains were read from a single sample in a study of blood T cell repertoires in COVID-19. Assay: immunoSEQ multiplex PCR; the TCRdb copy retains only in-frame clones and omits some. Of 200,000 or so clones in the sample, 80% to 85% were seen once. Material for sequencing was PBMCs or T cells enriched from blood (not recorded which). Receptors originate from a middle-aged man who had recovered from COVID-19. Both conserved end residues are part of each CDR3. The D gene is left open where the match is weak. A clone size is listed for some rows: how often the clone was seen (once, few, many), or a class if it is expanded.

TRBJ1-2 | . | TRBD1 | TRBV5-1 | TGCGCCAGCAGCTTACGGACAGGTTCTGATGGCTACACCTTC | CASSLRTGSDGYTF
TRBJ1-2 | . | . | TRBV2 | TGTGCCAGCAGTCAGGGGCTCACCTATGGCTACACCTTC | CASSQGLTYGYTF
TRBJ1-2 | once | . | TRBV6-1 | TGTGCCAGCAGTGAATTAAGGGGGTCCTATGGCTACACCTTC | CASSELRGSYGYTF
TRBJ1-2 | . | . | TRBV3-1/TRBV3-2 | TGTGCCAGCAGCCCGTCACAGGGAACCTATGGCTACACCTTC | CASSPSQGTYGYTF
TRBJ1-2 | . | TRBD1 | TRBV3-1/TRBV3-2 | TGTGCCAGCAGCCAAGTAGGGGGCCCGGGAGGCTACACCTTC | CASSQVGGPGGYTF
TRBJ2-1 | . | TRBD1 | TRBV2 | TGTGCCAGCAGTTCCGACAGGGGCTTCGATGAGCAGTTCTTC | CASSSDRGFDEQFF
TRBJ1-6 | . | . | TRBV6-5 | TGTGCCAGCAGCCACCGGGGACTGGGGAATTCACCCCTCCACTTT | CASSHRGLGNSPLHF
TRBJ1-2 | . | TRBD1 | TRBV29-1 | TGCAGCGCAGGGACAGGACGAAGTGGCTACACCTTC | CSAGTGRSGYTF
TRBJ1-2 | . | . | TRBV28 | TGTGCCAGCGCAAAAATGCGGGGAGGCCTTAGGGGCTACACCTTC | CASAKMRGGLRGYTF
TRBJ1-5 | once | . | TRBV4-1 | TGCGCCAGCAGCCAAGATCAGGGCCGGGCCTATCAGCCCCAGCATTTT | CASSQDQGRAYQPQHF
TRBJ1-1 | . | . | TRBV3-1/TRBV3-2 | TGTGCCAGCAGCCGGGGACACCCGGGTAACACTGAAGCTTTCTTT | CASSRGHPGNTEAFF
TRBJ1-2 | few | TRBD1 | TRBV6-5 | TGTGCCAGCAGTAGACAGGGGATGGGGGGCTACACCTTC | CASSRQGMGGYTF
TRBJ2-7 | . | . | TRBV5-1 | TGCGCCAGCAATAACCGGGACTCAAGCGGCGAGCAGTACTTC | CASNNRDSSGEQYF
TRBJ2-3 | . | TRBD1 | TRBV11-1 | TGTGCCAGCAGCTTTAGTATGGGACAGGGTGCAGATACGCAGTATTTT | CASSFSMGQGADTQYF
TRBJ1-1 | . | . | TRBV27 | TGTGCCAGCAGTTTATCCGAGGTACAAGGGAACACTGAAGCTTTCTTT | CASSLSEVQGNTEAFF
TRBJ2-1 | . | . | TRBV11-3 | TGTGCCAGCAGCTTAGGGGGGGACTTCGTAGGATCCTACAATGAGCAGTTCTTC | CASSLGGDFVGSYNEQFF
TRBJ1-2 | . | . | TRBV2 | TGTGCCAGCAGTGTCTGGAGCATCCTTGCGGGTGGTGGCTACACCTTC | CASSVWSILAGGGYTF
TRBJ2-1 | . | TRBD1 | TRBV11-1 | TGTGCCAGCAGCCCGGGACAGGGGGTCACCAATGAGCAGTTCTTC | CASSPGQGVTNEQFF
TRBJ1-5 | . | . | TRBV7-2 | TGTGCCAGCAGCTTGCAGGGGTTAGGCAATCAGCCCCAGCATTTT | CASSLQGLGNQPQHF
TRBJ2-5 | . | . | TRBV2 | TGTGCCAGCAGTCAGTACCAAGAGACCCAGTACTTC | CASSQYQETQYF
TRBJ2-7 | . | TRBD1 | TRBV11-2 | TGTGCCAGCAGCTCACTTAGTCGACAGGGGACCTCCTACGAGCAGTACTTC | CASSSLSRQGTSYEQYF
TRBJ2-1 | . | . | TRBV5-4 | TGTGCCAGCAGCGACAATGTCTACGCCTCCTACAATGAGCAGTTCTTC | CASSDNVYASYNEQFF
TRBJ2-5 | . | TRBD2 | TRBV5-1 | TGCGCCAGCAGCTGGGAGGGGCGAGGTGAGACCCAGTACTTC | CASSWEGRGETQYF
TRBJ1-2 | . | TRBD1 | TRBV7-9 | TGTGCCAGCAGCTTATGGGGGGACAGGGACAACTATGGCTACACCTTC | CASSLWGDRDNYGYTF
TRBJ1-4 | . | TRBD1 | TRBV7-2 | TGTGCCAGCAGCGCCCATAGTGGGGGACAGGGGGAAAAACTGTTTTTT | CASSAHSGGQGEKLFF
TRBJ1-5 | once | TRBD1 | TRBV19 | TGTGCCAGTAGTACCCAGGGGGGTCAGCCCCAGCATTTT | CASSTQGGQPQHF
TRBJ1-2 | . | . | TRBV10-1 | TGCGCCAGCAGTGACAAAATCAACTATGGCTACACCTTC | CASSDKINYGYTF